Shown below are 10 T cell receptor beta chains from a single sample sequenced in a study of cytomegalovirus exposure and HLA in healthy donors. Amplification used 60 Vbeta primers and 13 Jbeta primers. Only in-frame clones appear in the TCRdb table, and some are missing; sequencing was by immunoSEQ multiplex PCR. The profile shows 150,000 to 200,000 clones, 70% to 90% of them singletons. Specimen: PBMCs. These receptors were taken from a man aged 18 to 35 in good health and CMV-seropositive.

This sequence joins TRBV7-2 and TRBJ2-3, with D tentatively TRBD2 (5 bases). V was clipped by 5 bases and J by 6 bases, with 21 bases between them. This CDR3 has 16 amino acids. Looked up from germline, CDR1 is SGHTA and CDR2 is FQGNSA. This chain's CDR3 is CASSLKRSRPVDTQYF. The CDR3, as DNA: TGTGCCAGCAGCCTAAAGCGGAGCAGGCCTGTGGATACGCAGTATTTT.

The chain combines TRBV7-2 with TRBJ2-3; 8 positions agree with TRBD2. Germline assignment: CDR1 SGHTA and CDR2 FQGNSA. CDR3 size: 18 residues. V lost 1 base and J lost 2; bases outside the gene matches: 11. The CDR3 DNA reads as TGTGCCAGCAGCTTAGGGGGGTTAAGCGGGGGCATCACAGATACGCAGTATTTT. It is translated as CASSLGGLSGGITDTQYF.

The V and J genes are TRBV7-8 and TRBJ1-1; D is uncertain. V lost 0 bases and J 4 bases, leaving 9 bases between the germline ends. The germline V gene has CDR1 SGHVS and CDR2 FQNEAQ. This CDR3 has 14 amino acids. The CDR3 sequence: CASSLAGSGTEAFF. Written as DNA, the CDR3 is TGTGCCAGCAGCTTAGCCGGCTCGGGCACTGAAGCTTTCTTT.

This clone was picked up one time. The V and J genes are TRBV5-1 and TRBJ1-2; no reliable D call. V lost 1 base and J lost 3, with 7 bases in between. Germline V lookup: CDR1 SGHRS, CDR2 YFSETQ. The CDR3 contains 13 residues. The CDR3 sequence: CASSLKEHYGYTF. CDR3 sequence (DNA): TGCGCCAGCAGCTTGAAGGAGCACTATGGCTACACCTTC.

The V call is TRBV29-1, the J call TRBJ1-1; 7 nucleotides match TRBD1. The CDR3 totals 13 residues. Trimming at V came to 7 bases and at J to 0 bases, leaving 5 bases not matched to a gene. The germline V gene encodes CDR1 SQVTM and CDR2 ANQGSEA. CDR3 in DNA: TGCAGCGCTGGGACAGCCATGAACACTGAAGCTTTCTTT. This sequence encodes CSAGTAMNTEAFF.

In regard to this clone: The junction departs from the called germline gene at one end, perhaps through a read error. This sequence joins TRBV7-9 and TRBJ1-1, with D perhaps TRBD1 (6 bases). From germline, CDR1 is SEHNR and CDR2 FQNEAQ (reference sequence). CDR3 length equals 12 residues. In nucleotides, the CDR3 is TGTGCCAGCAGCTCGAACAGGGCTGAGGCTTTCTTT. Its translation: CASSSNRAEAFF.

The chain couples TRBV9 to TRBJ2-1; TRBD2 matches at 12 bases. J gave up 10 bases and V 0 bases, and 11 bases lay outside the gene matches. Germline values: CDR1 SGDLS, CDR2 YYNGEE. The length of the CDR3 is 17 residues. CDR3 loop: CASSVGLRGLAGPEQFF. CDR3 DNA sequence: TGTGCCAGCAGCGTAGGTCTTAGGGGACTAGCGGGTCCCGAGCAGTTCTTC.

The chain has TRBV10-1 and TRBJ1-2; a weak D match, TRBD1 (5 bases). Looked up from germline, CDR1 is WNHNN and CDR2 is SYGVQD (reference sequence). V gave up 9 bases and J gave up 7 bases, with 9 bases separating them. The CDR3 extends over 10 amino acids. This chain's CDR3 is CASPRVGYTF. In DNA, the CDR3 is TGCGCCAGTCCCAGGGTTGGCTACACCTTC.

The genes are TRBV6-6 and TRBJ1-1, with no clear D. CDR1 is MNHNY, CDR2 SVGAGI, per germline (reference sequence). Between the trimmed V and J ends, which lost 7 bases and 3 bases, there was a span of 15 bases. This CDR3 is built from 14 residues. In DNA form, the CDR3 reads TGTGCCAGCACCCGGACCCCCGGGGACACTGAAGCTTTCTTT. Translated, it gives CASTRTPGDTEAFF.

This clone was seen a handful of times. This rearrangement joins TRBV6-5 to TRBJ1-6, with 7 bases lining up with TRBD1. J lost 6 bases, V lost 8 bases, and 10 bases had no gene match. CDR3 length equals 15 residues. Per germline, CDR1 MNHEY and CDR2 SVGAGI. The CDR3 region is CASGQGGSINSPLHF. The CDR3, as DNA: TGTGCCAGCGGGCAGGGGGGCTCGATTAATTCACCCCTCCACTTT.